The entry below gives a single T cell receptor beta chain sequence along with its context. Sequencing used immunoSEQ multiplex PCR; TCRdb keeps in-frame clones, though not all of them. The sample yields around 40,000 clones, roughly 70% seen once. This sample was taken from a study of radiotherapy plus CTLA-4 blockade in lung cancer. The CDR3 covers 16 residues. V shed 4 bases, J shed 0 bases, and the junction held 6 bases outside the gene matches. Germline CDR1 SGHTA, CDR2 FQGNSA. The gene calls are TRBV7-2 and TRBJ2-3, with 8 bases matching TRBD1. The sequences come from peripheral blood, collected from a patient treated with radiotherapy plus ipilimumab. The TCR sequence derives from a human donor with non-small cell lung cancer who had stable disease on radiotherapy plus ipilimumab. The CDR3, as DNA: TGTGCCAGCAGCTCTCGACAGGGGTCAAGCACAGATACGCAGTATTTT. It encodes CASSSRQGSSTDTQYF.